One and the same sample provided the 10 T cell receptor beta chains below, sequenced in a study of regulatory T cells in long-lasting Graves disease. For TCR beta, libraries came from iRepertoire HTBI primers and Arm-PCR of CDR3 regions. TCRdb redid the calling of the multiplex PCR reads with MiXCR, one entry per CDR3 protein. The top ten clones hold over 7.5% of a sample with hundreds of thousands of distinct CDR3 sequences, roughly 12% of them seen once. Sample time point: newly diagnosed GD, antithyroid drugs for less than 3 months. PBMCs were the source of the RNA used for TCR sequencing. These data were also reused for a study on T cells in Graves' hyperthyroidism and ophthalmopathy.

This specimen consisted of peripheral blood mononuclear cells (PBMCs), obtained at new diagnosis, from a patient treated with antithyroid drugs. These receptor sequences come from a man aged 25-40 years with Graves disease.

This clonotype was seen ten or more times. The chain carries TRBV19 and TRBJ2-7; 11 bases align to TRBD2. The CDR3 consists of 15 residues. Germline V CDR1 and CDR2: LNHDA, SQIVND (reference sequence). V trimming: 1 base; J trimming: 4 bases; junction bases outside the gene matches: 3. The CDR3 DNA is TGTGCCAGTAGTATAGCACTAGCGGGAGATTACGAGCAGTACTTC. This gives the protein CASSIALAGDYEQYF.

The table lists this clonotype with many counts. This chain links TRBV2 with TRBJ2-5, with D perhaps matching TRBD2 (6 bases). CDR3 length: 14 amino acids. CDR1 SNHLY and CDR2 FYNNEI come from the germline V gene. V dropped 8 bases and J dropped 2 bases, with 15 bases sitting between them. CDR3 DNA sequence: TGTGCCAGCGCGAGGAGGGCAGTTCAAGAGACCCAGTACTTC. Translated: CASARRAVQETQYF. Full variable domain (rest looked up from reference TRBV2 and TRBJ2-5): EPEVTQTPSHQVTQMGQEVILRCVPISNHLYFYWYRQILGQKVEFLVSFYNNEISEKSEIFDDQFSVERPDGSNFTLKIRSTKLEDSAMYFCASARRAVQETQYFGPGTRLLVL.

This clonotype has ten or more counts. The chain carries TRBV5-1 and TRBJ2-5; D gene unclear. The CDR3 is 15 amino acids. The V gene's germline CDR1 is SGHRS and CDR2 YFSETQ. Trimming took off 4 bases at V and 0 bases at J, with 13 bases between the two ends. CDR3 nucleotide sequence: TGCGCCAGCAGCCACTCAGACTCGTACCAAGAGACCCAGTACTTC. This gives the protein CASSHSDSYQETQYF. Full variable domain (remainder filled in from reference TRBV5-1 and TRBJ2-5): KAGVTQTPRYLIKTRGQQVTLSCSPISGHRSVSWYQQTPGQGLQFLFEYFSETQRNKGNFPGRFSGRQFSNSRSEMNVSTLELGDSALYLCASSHSDSYQETQYFGPGTRLLVL.

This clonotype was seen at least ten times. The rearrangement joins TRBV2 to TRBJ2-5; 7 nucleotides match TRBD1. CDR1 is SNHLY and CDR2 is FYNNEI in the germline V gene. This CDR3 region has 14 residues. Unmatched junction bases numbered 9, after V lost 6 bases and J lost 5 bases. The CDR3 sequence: CASRGTRGQETQYF. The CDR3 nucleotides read TGTGCCAGCAGAGGGACCCGGGGACAGGAGACCCAGTACTTC.

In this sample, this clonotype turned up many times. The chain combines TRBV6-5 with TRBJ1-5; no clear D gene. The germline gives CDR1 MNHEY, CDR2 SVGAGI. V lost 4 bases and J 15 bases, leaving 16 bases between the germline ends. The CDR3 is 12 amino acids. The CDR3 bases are TGTGCCAGCAGTTCAGCGGGTGGCCCTCGGCATTTT. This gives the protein CASSSAGGPRHF.

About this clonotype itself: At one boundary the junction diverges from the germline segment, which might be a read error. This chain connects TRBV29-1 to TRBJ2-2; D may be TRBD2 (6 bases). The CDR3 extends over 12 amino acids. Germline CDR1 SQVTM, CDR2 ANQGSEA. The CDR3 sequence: CSVELLAGGLFF. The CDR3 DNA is TGCAGCGTCGAATTATTAGCCGGGGGGCTGTTTTTT.

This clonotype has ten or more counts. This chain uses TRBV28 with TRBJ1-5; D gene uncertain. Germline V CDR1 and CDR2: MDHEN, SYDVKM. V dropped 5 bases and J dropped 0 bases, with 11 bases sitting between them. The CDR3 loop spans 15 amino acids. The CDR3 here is CASSLPGHSNQPQHF. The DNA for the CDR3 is TGTGCCAGCAGTCTCCCAGGTCATAGCAATCAGCCCCAGCATTTT. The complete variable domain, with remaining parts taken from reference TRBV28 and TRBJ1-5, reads DVKVTQSSRYLVKRTGEKVFLECVQDMDHENMFWYRQDPGLGLRLIYFSYDVKMKEKGDIPEGYSVSREKKERFSLILESASTNQTSMYLCASSLPGHSNQPQHFGDGTRLSIL.

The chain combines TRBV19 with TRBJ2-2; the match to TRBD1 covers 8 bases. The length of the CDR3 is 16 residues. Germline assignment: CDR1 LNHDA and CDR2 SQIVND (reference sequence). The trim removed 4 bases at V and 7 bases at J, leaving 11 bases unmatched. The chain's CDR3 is CASSTRQGNRVGELFF. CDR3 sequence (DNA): TGTGCCAGTAGTACCAGACAGGGGAATAGAGTCGGGGAGCTGTTTTTT.

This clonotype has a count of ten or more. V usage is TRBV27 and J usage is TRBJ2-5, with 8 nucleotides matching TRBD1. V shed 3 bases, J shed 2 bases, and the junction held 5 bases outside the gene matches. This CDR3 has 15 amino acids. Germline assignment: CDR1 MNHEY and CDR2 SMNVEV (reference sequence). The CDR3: CASSFGQGWQETQYF. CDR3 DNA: TGTGCCAGCAGTTTCGGACAGGGCTGGCAAGAGACCCAGTACTTC.

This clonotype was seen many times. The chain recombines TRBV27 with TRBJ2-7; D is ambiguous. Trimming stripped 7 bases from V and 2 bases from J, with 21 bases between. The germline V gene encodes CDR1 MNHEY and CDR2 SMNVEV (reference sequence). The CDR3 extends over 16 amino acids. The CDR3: CASTTLMGTPAYEQYF. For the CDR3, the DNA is TGTGCCAGCACTACTTTGATGGGAACTCCCGCCTACGAGCAGTACTTC.